This T cell receptor (beta chain) was identified during a study of cytomegalovirus exposure and HLA in healthy donors. Primers for the PCR totalled 60 Vbeta and 13 Jbeta. Produced via immunoSEQ multiplex PCR; TCRdb's table is partial and in-frame only. There are under 150,000 clones in the sample; under 90% occur only once, and approximately 2.4% lies in the top ten. Sequencing input: PBMCs. The receptor's source is a male donor in good health and CMV-seronegative.

The CDR3 loop reads CASSYDYQGAGELFF. DNA for the CDR3: TGCGCCAGCAGCTACGATTACCAGGGGGCCGGGGAGCTGTTTTTT. V gene TRBV5-1 combines with J gene TRBJ2-2; 7 bases agree with TRBD1. After removal of 3 bases from V and 6 bases from J, the junction contained 8 bases not matched to a gene. CDR1 and CDR2 (germline): SGHRS, YFSETQ. The CDR3 extends over 15 amino acids.